This entry features one T cell receptor beta chain sequence. The sample belongs to a study of PD-1 blockade in classical Hodgkin lymphoma. The data were produced by immunoSEQ multiplex PCR, yet TCRdb's version contains in-frame clones alone and is incomplete. The table includes roughly 140,000 clones, just under 80% detected once. In every patient, relapse followed autologous stem cell transplantation, while exposure to brentuximab vedotin differed. This TCR derives from a human donor with classical Hodgkin lymphoma. Sequencing was performed on peripheral blood mononuclear cells (PBMCs), taken before the second cycle of nivolumab.

This chain's CDR3 is CASSLEGGPSGISGANVLTF. CDR3 bases: TGTGCCAGCAGCTTAGAGGGGGGGCCTAGCGGGATTTCTGGGGCCAACGTCCTGACTTTC. V gene TRBV7-8 combines with J gene TRBJ2-6; 9 bases match TRBD2. This CDR3 is 20 amino acids long. Trimming cost V 1 base and J 1 base; bases outside gene matches: 11. The germline V gene has CDR1 SGHVS and CDR2 FQNEAQ.